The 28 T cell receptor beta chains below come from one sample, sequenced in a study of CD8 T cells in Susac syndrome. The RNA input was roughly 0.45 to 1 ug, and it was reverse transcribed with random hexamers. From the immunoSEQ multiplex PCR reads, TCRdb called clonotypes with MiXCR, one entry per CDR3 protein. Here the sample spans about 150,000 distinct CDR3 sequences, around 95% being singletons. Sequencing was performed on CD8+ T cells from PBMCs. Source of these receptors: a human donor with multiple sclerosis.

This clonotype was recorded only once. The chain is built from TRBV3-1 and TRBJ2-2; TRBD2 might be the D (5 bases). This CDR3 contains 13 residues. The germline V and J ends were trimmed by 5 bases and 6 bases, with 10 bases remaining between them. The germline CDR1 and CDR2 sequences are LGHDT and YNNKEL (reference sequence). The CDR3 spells CASSAGMSGELFF. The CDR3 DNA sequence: TGTGCCAGCAGCGCCGGGATGTCCGGGGAGCTGTTTTTT.

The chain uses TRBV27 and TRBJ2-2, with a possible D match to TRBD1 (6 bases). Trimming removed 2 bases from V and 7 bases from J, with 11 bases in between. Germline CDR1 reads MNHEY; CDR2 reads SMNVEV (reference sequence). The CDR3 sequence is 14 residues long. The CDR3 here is CASSLGSRGGELFF. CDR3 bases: TGTGCCAGCAGTTTAGGGAGCAGGGGCGGGGAGCTGTTTTTT.

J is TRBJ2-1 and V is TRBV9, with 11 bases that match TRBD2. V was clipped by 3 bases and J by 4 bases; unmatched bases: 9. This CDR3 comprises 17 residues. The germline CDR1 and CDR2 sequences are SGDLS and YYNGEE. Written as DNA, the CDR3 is TGTGCCAGCAGCGCTCAGAGACTAGCGGGGATATACAATGAGCAGTTCTTC. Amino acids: CASSAQRLAGIYNEQFF.

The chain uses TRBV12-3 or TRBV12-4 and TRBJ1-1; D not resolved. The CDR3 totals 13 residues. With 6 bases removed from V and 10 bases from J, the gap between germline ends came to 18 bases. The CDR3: CASRATPPWGAFF. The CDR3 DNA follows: TGTGCCAGCAGGGCGACGCCACCTTGGGGAGCTTTCTTT.

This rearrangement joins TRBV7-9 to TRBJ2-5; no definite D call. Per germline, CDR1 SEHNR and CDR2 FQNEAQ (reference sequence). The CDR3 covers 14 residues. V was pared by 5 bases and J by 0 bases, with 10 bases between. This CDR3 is CASSLTEYQETQYF. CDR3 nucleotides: TGTGCCAGCAGCCTAACAGAGTACCAAGAGACCCAGTACTTC.

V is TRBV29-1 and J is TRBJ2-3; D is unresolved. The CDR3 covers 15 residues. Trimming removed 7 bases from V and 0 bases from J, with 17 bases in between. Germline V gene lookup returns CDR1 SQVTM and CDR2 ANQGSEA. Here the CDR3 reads CSAELVGSSTDTQYF. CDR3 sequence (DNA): TGCAGCGCAGAACTCGTTGGGTCTAGCACAGATACGCAGTATTTT.

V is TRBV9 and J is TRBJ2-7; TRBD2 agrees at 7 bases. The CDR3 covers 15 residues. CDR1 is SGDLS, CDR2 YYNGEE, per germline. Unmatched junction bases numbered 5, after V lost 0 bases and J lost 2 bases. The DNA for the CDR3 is TGTGCCAGCAGCGTAGGGGGGACTACCACCTACGAGCAGTACTTC. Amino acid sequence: CASSVGGTTTYEQYF. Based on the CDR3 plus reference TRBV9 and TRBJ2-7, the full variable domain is DSGVTQTPKHLITATGQRVTLRCSPRSGDLSVYWYQQSLDQGLQFLIQYYNGEERAKGNILERFSAQQFPDLHSELNLSSLELGDSALYFCASSVGGTTTYEQYFGPGTRLTVT.

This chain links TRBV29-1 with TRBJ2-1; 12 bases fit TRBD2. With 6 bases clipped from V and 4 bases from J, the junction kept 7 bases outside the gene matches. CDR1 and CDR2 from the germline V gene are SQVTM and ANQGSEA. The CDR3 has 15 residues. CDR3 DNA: TGCAGCGTCCGAAGACTAGCGGGGGATTACAATGAGCAGTTCTTC. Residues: CSVRRLAGDYNEQFF.

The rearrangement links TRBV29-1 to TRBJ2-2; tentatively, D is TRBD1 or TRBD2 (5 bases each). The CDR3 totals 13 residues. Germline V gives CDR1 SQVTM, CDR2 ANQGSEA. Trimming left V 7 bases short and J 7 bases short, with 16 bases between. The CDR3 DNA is TGCAGCGCCTCGTACGGGGCTAACGGGGAGCTGTTTTTT. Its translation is CSASYGANGELFF.

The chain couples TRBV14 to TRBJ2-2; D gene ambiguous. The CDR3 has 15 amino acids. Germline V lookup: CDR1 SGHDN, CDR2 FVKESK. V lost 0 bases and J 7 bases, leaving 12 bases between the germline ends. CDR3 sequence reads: CASSQDVRSGGELFF. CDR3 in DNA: TGTGCCAGCAGCCAAGATGTCAGATCCGGCGGGGAGCTGTTTTTT.

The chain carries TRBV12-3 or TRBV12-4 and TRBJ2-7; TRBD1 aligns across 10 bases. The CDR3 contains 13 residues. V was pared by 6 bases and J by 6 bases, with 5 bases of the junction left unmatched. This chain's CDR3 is CASSPGTGVEQYF. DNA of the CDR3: TGTGCCAGCAGCCCCGGGACAGGGGTCGAGCAGTACTTC.

DNA for the CDR3: TGTGCCAGCAGCGTAGCTGAGAGGACACTTCCATACTATGGCTACACCTTC. This encodes CASSVAERTLPYYGYTF. V gene TRBV9 combines with J gene TRBJ1-2; maybe TRBD1 (5 bases). CDR1 is SGDLS, CDR2 YYNGEE, per germline. The CDR3 covers 17 residues. V shed 0 bases and J shed 3 bases, with 18 bases lying between them. The variable domain in full, completed from reference TRBV9 and TRBJ1-2, reads DSGVTQTPKHLITATGQRVTLRCSPRSGDLSVYWYQQSLDQGLQFLIQYYNGEERAKGNILERFSAQQFPDLHSELNLSSLELGDSALYFCASSVAERTLPYYGYTFGSGTRLTVV.

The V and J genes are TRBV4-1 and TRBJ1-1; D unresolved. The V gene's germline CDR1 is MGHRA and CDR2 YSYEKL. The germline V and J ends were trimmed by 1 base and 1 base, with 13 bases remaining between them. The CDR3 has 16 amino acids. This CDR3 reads CASSQAYGFGNTEAFF. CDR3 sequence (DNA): TGCGCCAGCAGCCAAGCTTATGGCTTTGGGAACACTGAAGCTTTCTTT.

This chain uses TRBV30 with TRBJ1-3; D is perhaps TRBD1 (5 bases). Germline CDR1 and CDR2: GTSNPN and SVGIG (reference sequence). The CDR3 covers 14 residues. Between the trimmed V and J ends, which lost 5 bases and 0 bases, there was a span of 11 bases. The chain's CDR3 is CAWDLGASGNTIYF. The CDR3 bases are TGTGCCTGGGACCTCGGGGCCTCTGGAAACACCATATATTTT.

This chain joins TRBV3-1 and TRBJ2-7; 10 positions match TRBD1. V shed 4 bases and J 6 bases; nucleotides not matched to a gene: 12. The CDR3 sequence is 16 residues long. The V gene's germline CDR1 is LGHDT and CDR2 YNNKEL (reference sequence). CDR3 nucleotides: TGTGCCAGCAGCCCCACACGCAGACAGGGGGCGCGCGAGCAGTACTTC. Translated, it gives CASSPTRRQGAREQYF.

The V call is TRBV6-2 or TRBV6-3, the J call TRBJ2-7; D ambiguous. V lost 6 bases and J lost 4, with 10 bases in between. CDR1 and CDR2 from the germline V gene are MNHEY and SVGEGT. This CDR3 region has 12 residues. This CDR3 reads CASRGRIYEQYF. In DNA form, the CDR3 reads TGTGCCAGCAGAGGCAGGATATACGAGCAGTACTTC.

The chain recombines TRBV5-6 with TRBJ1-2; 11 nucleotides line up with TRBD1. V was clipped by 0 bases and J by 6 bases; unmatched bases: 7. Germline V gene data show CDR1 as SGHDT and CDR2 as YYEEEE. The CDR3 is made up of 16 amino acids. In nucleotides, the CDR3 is TGTGCCAGCAGCTTGGCCGGGACAGGGGGGACGAATGGCTACACCTTC. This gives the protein CASSLAGTGGTNGYTF.

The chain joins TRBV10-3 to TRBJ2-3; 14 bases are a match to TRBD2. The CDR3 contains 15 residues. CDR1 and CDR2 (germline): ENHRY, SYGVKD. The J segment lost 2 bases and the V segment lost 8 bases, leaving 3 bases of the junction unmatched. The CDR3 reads CAIGGLAGDTDTQYF. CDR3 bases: TGTGCCATCGGGGGACTAGCGGGGGACACAGATACGCAGTATTTT.

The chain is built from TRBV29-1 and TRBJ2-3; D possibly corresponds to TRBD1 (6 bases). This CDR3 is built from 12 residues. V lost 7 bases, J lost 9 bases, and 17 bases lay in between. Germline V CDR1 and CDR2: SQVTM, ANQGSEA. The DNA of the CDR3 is TGCAGCGCCAGGACGGCACAGGGCACGCAGTATTTT. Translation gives CSARTAQGTQYF.

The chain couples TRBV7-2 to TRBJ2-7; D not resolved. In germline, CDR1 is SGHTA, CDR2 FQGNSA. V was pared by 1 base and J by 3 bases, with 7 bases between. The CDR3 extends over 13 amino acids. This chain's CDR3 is CASSLDSFYEQYV. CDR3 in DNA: TGTGCCAGCAGCTTAGACTCCTTCTACGAGCAGTACGTC.

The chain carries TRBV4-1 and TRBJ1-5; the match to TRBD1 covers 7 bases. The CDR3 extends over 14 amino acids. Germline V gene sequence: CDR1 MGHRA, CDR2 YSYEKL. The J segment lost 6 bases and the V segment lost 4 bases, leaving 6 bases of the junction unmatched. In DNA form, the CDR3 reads TGCGCCAGCAGCCCCGACGACAGGGTTCAGCCCCAGCATTTT. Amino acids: CASSPDDRVQPQHF.

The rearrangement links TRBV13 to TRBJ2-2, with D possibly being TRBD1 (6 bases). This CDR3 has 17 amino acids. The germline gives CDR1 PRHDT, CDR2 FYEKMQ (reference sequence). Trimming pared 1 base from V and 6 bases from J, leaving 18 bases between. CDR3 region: CASSLVPRTVGAGELFF. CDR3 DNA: TGTGCCAGCAGCTTAGTTCCCCGGACAGTTGGGGCCGGGGAGCTGTTTTTT. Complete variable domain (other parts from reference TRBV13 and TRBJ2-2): AAGVIQSPRHLIKEKRETATLKCYPIPRHDTVYWYQQGPGQDPQFLISFYEKMQSDKGSIPDRFSAQQFSDYHSELNMSSLELGDSALYFCASSLVPRTVGAGELFFGEGSRLTVL.

The CDR3 reads CASSREGTGSYEQYF. CDR3 in DNA: TGTGCCAGCAGCCGGGAAGGAACAGGATCCTACGAGCAGTACTTC. The rearrangement uses TRBV3-1 and TRBJ2-7, with a tentative D call TRBD1 (5 bases). V was trimmed by 4 bases and J by 1 base, leaving 14 bases between them. The CDR3 spans 15 residues. Germline V lookup: CDR1 LGHDT, CDR2 YNNKEL (reference sequence).

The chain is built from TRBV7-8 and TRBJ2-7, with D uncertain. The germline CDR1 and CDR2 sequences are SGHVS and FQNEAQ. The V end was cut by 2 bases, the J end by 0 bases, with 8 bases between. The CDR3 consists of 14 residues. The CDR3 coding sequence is TGTGCCAGCAGCTTACCCCTTAGCTCCTACGAGCAGTACTTC. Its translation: CASSLPLSSYEQYF.

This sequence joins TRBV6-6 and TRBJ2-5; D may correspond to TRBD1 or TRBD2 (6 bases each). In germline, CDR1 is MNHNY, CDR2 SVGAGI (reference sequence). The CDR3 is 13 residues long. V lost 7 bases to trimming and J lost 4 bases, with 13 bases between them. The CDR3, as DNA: TGTGCCAGCACCCCCGGGGGCGGAGAGACCCAGTACTTC. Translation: CASTPGGGETQYF.

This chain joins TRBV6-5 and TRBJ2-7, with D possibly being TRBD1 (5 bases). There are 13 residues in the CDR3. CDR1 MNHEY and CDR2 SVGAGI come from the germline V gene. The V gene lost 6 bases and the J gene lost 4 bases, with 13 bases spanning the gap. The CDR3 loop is CASSQGAYYEQYV. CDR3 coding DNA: TGTGCCAGCAGCCAAGGGGCTTATTACGAGCAGTACGTC.

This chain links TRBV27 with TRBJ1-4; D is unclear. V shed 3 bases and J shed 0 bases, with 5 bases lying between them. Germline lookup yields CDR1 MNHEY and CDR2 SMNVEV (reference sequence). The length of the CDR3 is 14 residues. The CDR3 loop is CASSLKATNEKLFF. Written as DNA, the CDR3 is TGTGCCAGCAGTTTGAAGGCAACTAATGAAAAACTGTTTTTT.

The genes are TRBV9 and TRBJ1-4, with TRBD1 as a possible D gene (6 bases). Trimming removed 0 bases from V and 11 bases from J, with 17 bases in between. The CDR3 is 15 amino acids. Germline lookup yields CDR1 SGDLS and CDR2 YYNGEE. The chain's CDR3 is CASSVDATTGFKLFF. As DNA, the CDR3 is TGTGCCAGCAGCGTAGATGCGACTACAGGGTTTAAACTGTTTTTT.